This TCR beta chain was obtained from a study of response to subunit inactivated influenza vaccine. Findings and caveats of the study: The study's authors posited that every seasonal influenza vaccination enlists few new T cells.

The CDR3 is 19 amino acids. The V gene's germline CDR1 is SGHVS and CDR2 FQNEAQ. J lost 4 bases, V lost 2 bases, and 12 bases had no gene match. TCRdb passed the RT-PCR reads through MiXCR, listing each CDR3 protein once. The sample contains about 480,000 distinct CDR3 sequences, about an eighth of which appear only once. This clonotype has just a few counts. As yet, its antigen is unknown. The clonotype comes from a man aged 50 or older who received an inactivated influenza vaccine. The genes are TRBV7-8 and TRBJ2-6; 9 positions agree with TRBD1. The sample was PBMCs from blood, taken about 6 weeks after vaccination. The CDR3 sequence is CASSLTSWTGATGANVLTF. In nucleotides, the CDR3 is TGTGCCAGCAGCTTAACAAGCTGGACAGGGGCGACAGGGGCCAACGTCCTGACTTTC.